This TCR beta chain emerged from a study of blood T cell repertoires in COVID-19. At the level of the study: The United States, Italy and Spain provided the acute and convalescent COVID-19 samples. PBMCs, B-cell-depleted T cells, or T cells provided the cDNA or gDNA that made up the material.

Study processing details: Amplification of reference gene primers provided the estimated nucleated cell counts. TCRdb's copy holds only in-frame clones and misses some; the assay was immunoSEQ multiplex PCR. D and trimming were read from the DNA, whereas the V and J calls and clone size are those reported in that table. The profile shows roughly 38,000 clones, over 75% of them singletons. Trimming pared 5 bases from V and 3 bases from J, leaving 14 bases between. The CDR3 totals 15 residues. Per the germline V gene, CDR1 is SGHRS and CDR2 is YFSETQ. The chain links TRBV5-1 to TRBJ2-2; perhaps TRBD1 as D (5 bases). The sequence was collected from a man aged 80 or over with active or convalescent COVID-19. The sample taken for sequencing was peripheral blood. CDR3 bases: TGCGCCAGCAGTCCCCAGGGAACGGACACCGGGGAGCTGTTTTTT. Translating it yields CASSPQGTDTGELFF.